The clone carrying this TCR beta chain was detected many times. This sample is drawn from a study of CD8 T cells in ankylosing spondylitis. TCRdb re-called the 5' RACE reads with MiXCR, one entry per CDR3 protein. Of 150,000 to 200,000 distinct CDR3 sequences in the sample, roughly 13% were seen once. The V end was cut by 0 bases, the J end by 5 bases, with 11 bases between. The length of the CDR3 is 15 residues. Sequencing used blood, either unsorted or a sorted T cell fraction (not recorded which). The chain is built from TRBV12-3 or TRBV12-4 and TRBJ1-5; maybe TRBD1 (5 bases). This receptor was obtained from a female donor with ankylosing spondylitis or in good health (not recorded which). CDR3: CASSLASGRDQPQHF. The CDR3 DNA reads as TGTGCCAGCAGTTTAGCTTCAGGGAGGGATCAGCCCCAGCATTTT.